This entry is about one T cell receptor beta chain. TCRdb reprocessed the 5' RACE reads and reports one entry per CDR3 protein, with no DNA. The table counts under 200,000 distinct CDR3 sequences; about 2.4% lies in the top ten. The sample comes from a study of monozygotic twins with inflammatory bowel disease. Germline lookup yields CDR1 KGHSH and CDR2 LQKENI. The CDR3 loop spans 15 amino acids. The chain employs TRBV18 and TRBJ2-1; the TCRdb call, TRBD2, lacks DNA for checking. What was sequenced was blood. The source is a human donor with ulcerative colitis or Crohn's disease, or a healthy co-twin of an affected twin (not recorded which). The CDR3 loop is CASQWTSGRYNEQFF.